Each of the 21 T cell receptor beta chains below was sequenced from the same sample in a study of identical twins. TCRdb processed the 5' RACE reads anew with MiXCR; each CDR3 protein has one entry. The sample holds approximately 620,000 distinct CDR3 sequences, 8.6% seen once. The same sample was also used in a study of yellow fever vaccine responses in identical twins.

Sequencing was carried out using PBMCs. The receptors were sampled from a woman between 18 and 30 years old in good health.

The chain carries TRBV6-2 or TRBV6-3 and TRBJ1-2, with 7 bases lining up with TRBD1. Germline CDR1 MNHEY, CDR2 SVGEGT. Trimming at V came to 2 bases and at J to 6 bases, leaving 6 bases not matched to a gene. This CDR3 is 14 amino acids long. The CDR3 DNA reads TGTGCCAGCAGTTACCAACGACAGGGTGATGGCTACACCTTC. Amino acid sequence: CASSYQRQGDGYTF.

This clonotype occurred a few times. J is TRBJ1-3 and V is TRBV6-5, with 8 bases identical to TRBD1. The germline gives CDR1 MNHEY, CDR2 SVGAGI. The CDR3 is made up of 14 amino acids. With V trimmed by 2 bases and J by 3 bases, 0 bases remained unmatched. As DNA, the CDR3 is TGTGCCAGCAGTTACGGACAGGGTGGAAACACCATATATTTT. Translation gives CASSYGQGGNTIYF.

This clonotype was seen a handful of times. The chain links TRBV27 to TRBJ1-3; D is perhaps TRBD1 (5 bases). V dropped 2 bases and J dropped 0 bases, with 8 bases sitting between them. The CDR3 loop spans 15 amino acids. Germline V CDR1 and CDR2: MNHEY, SMNVEV (reference sequence). CDR3 protein: CASSLQGFSGNTIYF. The CDR3 DNA reads TGTGCCAGCAGTTTACAGGGCTTCTCTGGAAACACCATATATTTT.

This chain connects TRBV18 to TRBJ2-5; 8 bases map to TRBD2. Trimming took 0 bases from V and 5 from J; bases not matched to a gene: 2. This CDR3 is 14 amino acids long. From germline, CDR1 is KGHSH and CDR2 LQKENI. CDR3 in amino acids: CASSPPTSVETQYF. In DNA, the CDR3 is TGTGCCAGCTCACCACCGACTAGCGTGGAGACCCAGTACTTC.

This clonotype was found many times. The chain carries TRBV6-2 or TRBV6-3 and TRBJ1-1; possible D gene TRBD1, 5 bases. The CDR3 is 16 amino acids. V lost 2 bases to trimming and J lost 2 bases, with 15 bases between them. CDR1 is MNHEY, CDR2 SVGEGT, per germline. CDR3 loop: CASSYPGWGLNTEAFF. CDR3 nucleotide sequence: TGTGCCAGCAGTTACCCGGGCTGGGGCCTAAACACTGAAGCTTTCTTT.

In its sample, this clonotype was seen many times. V gene TRBV28 combines with J gene TRBJ2-2; perhaps D is TRBD1 or TRBD2 (5 bases each). CDR3 length: 14 amino acids. Germline V gene sequence: CDR1 MDHEN, CDR2 SYDVKM. V lost 2 bases, J lost 6 bases, and 10 bases lay in between. CDR3 amino acids: CASSLAGTAGELFF. The CDR3 region has the DNA TGTGCCAGCAGTTTAGCAGGGACCGCCGGGGAGCTGTTTTTT.

The CDR3 region is CASSSPDIPPYEQYF. DNA of the CDR3: TGTGCCAGCAGCTCTCCAGACATACCCCCCTACGAGCAGTACTTC. J is TRBJ2-7 and V is TRBV11-2; D uncertain. With 4 bases removed from V and 2 bases from J, the gap between germline ends came to 15 bases. Per the germline V gene, CDR1 is SGHAT and CDR2 is FQNNGV. CDR3 length: 15 amino acids.

This clonotype was seen more than once but under ten times. This rearrangement joins TRBV9 to TRBJ2-7, with D possibly matching TRBD1 (6 bases). The CDR3 is 15 amino acids. V dropped 4 bases and J dropped 0 bases, with 14 bases sitting between them. Germline values: CDR1 SGDLS, CDR2 YYNGEE. The CDR3 reads CASSPRQAYSYEQYF. In DNA form, the CDR3 reads TGTGCCAGCAGCCCGCGACAGGCGTACTCCTACGAGCAGTACTTC.

This chain joins TRBV30 and TRBJ2-7, with 9 bases fitting TRBD2. CDR3 size: 13 residues. Germline V gene sequence: CDR1 GTSNPN, CDR2 SVGIG (reference sequence). V shed 5 bases and J 2 bases; nucleotides not matched to a gene: 4. The CDR3 nucleotides read TGTGCCTGGCGGACTAGCGACCCCTACGAGCAGTACTTC. Translating it yields CAWRTSDPYEQYF.

The rearrangement uses TRBV6-2 or TRBV6-3 and TRBJ2-1; D gene unclear. Trimming took 9 bases from V and 7 from J, leaving 13 bases between them. The germline V gene encodes CDR1 MNHEY and CDR2 SVGEGT. The CDR3 sequence is 12 residues long. The CDR3 bases are TGTGCCAGTAGTACAAATCGGAATGAGCAGTTCTTC. This translates into CASSTNRNEQFF.

CDR3 nucleotide sequence: TGTGCCAGTAGTATTCTCTCTATTACTGAGCAGTTCTTC. Amino acid sequence: CASSILSITEQFF. The rearrangement uses TRBV19 and TRBJ2-1; no reliable D call. V was cut by 3 bases and J by 9 bases, with 12 bases left in between. The CDR3 has 13 amino acids. The germline V gene has CDR1 LNHDA and CDR2 SQIVND (reference sequence). The entire variable domain, with the rest obtained from reference TRBV19 and TRBJ2-1, is as follows: DGGITQSPKYLFRKEGQNVTLSCEQNLNHDAMYWYRQDPGQGLRLIYYSQIVNDFQKGDIAEGYSVSREKKESFPLTVTSAQKNPTAFYLCASSILSITEQFFGPGTRLTVL.

This clonotype came up many times. The chain joins TRBV5-1 to TRBJ2-1, with a weak D call TRBD2 (6 bases). Germline V CDR1 and CDR2: SGHRS, YFSETQ. This CDR3 region has 15 residues. The V end was cut by 6 bases, the J end by 3 bases, with 16 bases between. In DNA form, the CDR3 reads TGCGCCAGCATTAAGGATCTGGGGGGCTACAATGAGCAGTTCTTC. Protein product: CASIKDLGGYNEQFF. Full variable domain (outside the CDR3, taken from reference TRBV5-1 and TRBJ2-1): KAGVTQTPRYLIKTRGQQVTLSCSPISGHRSVSWYQQTPGQGLQFLFEYFSETQRNKGNFPGRFSGRQFSNSRSEMNVSTLELGDSALYLCASIKDLGGYNEQFFGPGTRLTVL.

A few counts support this clonotype. The chain is built from TRBV7-9 and TRBJ2-7; weak D call: TRBD1 (5 bases). Germline V gives CDR1 SEHNR, CDR2 FQNEAQ (reference sequence). V was shortened by 7 bases and J by 1 base, with 23 bases between the two germline ends. The CDR3 consists of 17 residues. The CDR3 loop is CASTTPPDQGLSYEQYF. DNA for the CDR3: TGTGCCAGCACCACCCCACCGGACCAGGGCCTTTCCTACGAGCAGTACTTC.

The V call is TRBV7-3, the J call TRBJ2-5; D is possibly TRBD2 (5 bases). V lost 6 bases to trimming and J lost 3 bases, with 11 bases between them. The V gene's germline CDR1 is SGHTA and CDR2 FQGTGA. The CDR3 runs 13 residues. The CDR3 DNA reads TGTGCCAGCAGGGGCAGCGGAAAAGAGACCCAGTACTTC. Protein sequence: CASRGSGKETQYF.

This clonotype was found many times. The V call is TRBV4-2, the J call TRBJ2-1; D is unresolved. CDR3 size: 14 residues. Trimming removed 1 base from V and 5 bases from J, with 9 bases in between. Germline V gene sequence: CDR1 LGHNA, CDR2 YNFKEQ. Written as DNA, the CDR3 is TGTGCCAGCAGCCAAGTTCTGGGGAACAATGAGCAGTTCTTC. As protein: CASSQVLGNNEQFF.

The CDR3 DNA follows: TGCAGTGCTAGAATGACACTCAACGAGGATTCACCCCTCCACTTT. Residues: CSARMTLNEDSPLHF. The genes are TRBV20-1 and TRBJ1-6, with no clear D. The CDR3 sequence is 15 residues long. Germline CDR1 DFQATT, CDR2 SNEGSKA (reference sequence). The V end was cut by 2 bases, the J end by 8 bases, with 16 bases between.

This clonotype was detected a few times. CDR3 sequence (DNA): TGCGCCAGCAGCCCCTTGATTGCAGATACGCAGTATTTT. This sequence encodes CASSPLIADTQYF. The J gene is TRBJ2-3, the V gene TRBV5-1; D is unresolved. CDR3 length: 13 amino acids. With 4 bases removed from V and 4 bases from J, the gap between germline ends came to 10 bases. Germline assignment: CDR1 SGHRS and CDR2 YFSETQ.

The chain carries TRBV6-4 and TRBJ2-1; 14 nucleotides agree with TRBD2. This CDR3 has 17 residues. Germline V gene sequence: CDR1 MRHNA, CDR2 SNTAGT. V lost 2 bases, J lost 2 bases, and 2 bases stayed unmatched. The CDR3 region has the DNA TGTGCCAGCAGTGACGGGACTAGCGGGAGCACCTACAATGAGCAGTTCTTC. Residues: CASSDGTSGSTYNEQFF.

This clonotype has a handful of counts. The chain combines TRBV9 with TRBJ2-1, with TRBD2 matching 11 bases. From germline, CDR1 is SGDLS and CDR2 YYNGEE. V trimming: 0 bases; J trimming: 6 bases; junction bases outside the gene matches: 2. The CDR3 is 15 residues long. CDR3 nucleotides: TGTGCCAGCAGCGTAGTAGCGGGGGGGGTCAATGAGCAGTTCTTC. This encodes CASSVVAGGVNEQFF.

The V gene is TRBV28, the J gene TRBJ2-7; D gene unclear. Germline V gene lookup returns CDR1 MDHEN and CDR2 SYDVKM. V was cut by 4 bases and J by 2 bases, with 9 bases left in between. The CDR3 totals 13 residues. CDR3 residues: CASSWPSTYEQYF. DNA for the CDR3: TGTGCCAGCAGTTGGCCAAGTACCTACGAGCAGTACTTC.

This clonotype was recorded many times. The chain joins TRBV29-1 to TRBJ2-1; TRBD2 matches 12 bases. The CDR3 length is 16 residues. CDR1 is SQVTM and CDR2 is ANQGSEA in the germline V gene. V lost 7 bases, J lost 4 bases, and 11 bases stayed unmatched. CDR3 nucleotides: TGCAGCGATTCGCACGGACTAGCGGGATTGTACAATGAGCAGTTCTTC. Amino acids: CSDSHGLAGLYNEQFF.